These 2 T cell receptor beta chains were all obtained from the same sample, sequenced in a study of blood T cell repertoires in COVID-19 (dated by TCRdb to the early 2020s). Library preparation used the immunoSEQ multiplex PCR assay. The table was pulled from immuneACCESS by TCRdb, which kept in-frame rearrangements only. Such tables lose some clones; where checked, under half of the loss comes from unresolved V genes, and the rest has no known cause. The sample records under 200,000 clones, around 87% of which are singletons. Of the sample, almost 1% is held by the ten largest clones. Input material: peripheral blood. These TCRs come from a man aged 18 to 29 with acute or convalescent COVID-19.

The V and J genes are TRBV2 and TRBJ2-7, with 11 bases fitting TRBD2. There are 15 residues in the CDR3. V shed 2 bases and J 1 base; nucleotides not matched to a gene: 1. Germline CDR1 and CDR2: SNHLY and FYNNEI. The CDR3 DNA reads as TGTGCCAGCAGTGAACTAGCGGGGGGATCCTACGAGCAGTACTTC. It yields the protein CASSELAGGSYEQYF.

The chain couples TRBV10-3 to TRBJ1-6, with D possibly matching TRBD1 (5 bases). V was trimmed by 2 bases and J by 2 bases, leaving 13 bases between them. The CDR3 totals 17 residues. CDR1 and CDR2 (germline): ENHRY, SYGVKD. The CDR3 loop reads CAISEVRGGTYNSPLHF. As DNA, the CDR3 is TGTGCCATCAGTGAGGTGAGGGGAGGGACCTATAATTCACCCCTCCACTTT.